A selection of T cell receptor beta chains follows, all from one sample in a study of shared clonotypes between healthy human individuals. Produced via immunoSEQ multiplex PCR; TCRdb's table is partial and in-frame only. This table holds fewer than 2.5 million clones, 90% to 95% found once. What was sequenced was naive CD4+ T cells from PBMCs. The receptor source for this set is a man between 18 and 29 years old in good health. Some clones in this sample may be carry-over from other donors' samples. The CDR3 runs from the conserved cysteine through the conserved F or W. Fields, in order: J gene, D gene, V gene, clone size, CDR3 DNA, CDR3 protein. A D gene is named only where the DNA matches it firmly. Size is omitted from some rows. Given values are once, few, many or a class for expanded clones.

TRBJ2-4	TRBD1	TRBV5-4	NA	TGTGCCAGCAGCCCCGGGACAGGCGATTTAGCCAAAAACATTCAGTACTTC	CASSPGTGDLAKNIQYF
TRBJ2-1	TRBD2	TRBV28	once	TGTGCCAGCATTTGGACTAGCGGGAGCAATGAGCAGTTCTTC	CASIWTSGSNEQFF
TRBJ2-7	TRBD2	TRBV5-8	NA	TGTGCCAAGACCAAAGCCGGACTAGCGGGGTTACCTTACGAGCAGTACTTC	CAKTKAGLAGLPYEQYF
TRBJ1-2	NA	TRBV6-5	NA	TGTGCCAGCAGCGGAGACAGAAACTATGGCTACACCTTC	CASSGDRNYGYTF
TRBJ2-7	NA	TRBV29-1	once	TGCAGCGTTCAGGGCAGCACCTACGAGCAGTACTTC	CSVQGSTYEQYF
TRBJ2-1	NA	TRBV6-4	NA	TGTGCCAGCAGTGACCCCCTCCGGGGTAGGAATGAGCAGTTCTTC	CASSDPLRGRNEQFF
TRBJ2-3	NA	TRBV2	NA	TGTGCCAGCAGTGAGAGGCGGAGCACAGATACGCAGTATTTT	CASSERRSTDTQYF
TRBJ2-7	TRBD2	TRBV25-1	NA	TGTGCCAGCAGAAAAGCCGGGACTAGCTCCTACGAGCAGTACTTC	CASRKAGTSSYEQYF
TRBJ2-1	TRBD1	TRBV5-1	NA	TGCGCCAGCAGCGCAGTACAGGGGCGTAATGAGCAGTTCTTC	CASSAVQGRNEQFF
TRBJ1-2	NA	TRBV28	NA	TGTGCCAGCAGCTTTACAGGAAAAGAAGGCTACACCTTC	CASSFTGKEGYTF
TRBJ2-3	NA	TRBV21-1	NA	TGTGCCAGCAGCAAGGGTAGCGGGAGCACAGATACGCAGTATTTT	CASSKGSGSTDTQYF
TRBJ2-3	NA	TRBV23-1	NA	TGCGCCAGCAGTCAATACGCGAGATTTTGGGGCACAGATACGCAGTATTTT	CASSQYARFWGTDTQYF
TRBJ1-4	NA	TRBV7-8	NA	TGTGCCAGCAGCTTAGGCGGAGGAGCGGAAAAACTGTTTTTT	CASSLGGGAEKLFF
TRBJ2-1	NA	TRBV4-1	NA	TGCGCCAGCAGCCATCCCGCGGTTAGCTCCTACAATGAGCAGTTCTTC	CASSHPAVSSYNEQFF
TRBJ2-3	TRBD2	TRBV5-4	NA	TGTGCCAGCAGCTTAAGGCGGGAGGGCCGGAGCACAGATACGCAGTATTTT	CASSLRREGRSTDTQYF
TRBJ1-1	NA	TRBV27	NA	TGTGCCAGCAGTTTGATGGGGCTGAACACTGAAGCTTTCTTT	CASSLMGLNTEAFF
TRBJ1-5	TRBD1	TRBV2	NA	TGTGCCAGCAGAGGAGGGGGCCAAAATCAGCCCCAGCATTTT	CASRGGGQNQPQHF
TRBJ2-3	TRBD2	TRBV6-1	NA	TGTGCCAGCAGTGCTGGACTAGCGGGAGCAGATACGCAGTATTTT	CASSAGLAGADTQYF
TRBJ1-1	NA	TRBV11-3	NA	TGTGCCAGCAGCTTAGCGCACGGGAACACTGAAGCTTTCTTT	CASSLAHGNTEAFF
TRBJ2-7	NA	TRBV12-5	few	TGTGCTAGTGGTTTGTCCGATTACGAGCAGTACTTC	CASGLSDYEQYF
TRBJ1-1	TRBD1	TRBV6-6	NA	TGTGCCAGCAGACGCGACAGGGCCACTGAAGCTTTCTTT	CASRRDRATEAFF
TRBJ2-2	TRBD1	TRBV11-2	NA	TGTGCCAGCAGCCTAAGACAGGGGGCCGACACCGGGGAGCTGTTTTTT	CASSLRQGADTGELFF
TRBJ1-3	NA	TRBV6-1	NA	TGTGCCAGCAGGGATGCTGGAAACACCATATATTTT	CASRDAGNTIYF
TRBJ2-1	TRBD1	TRBV9	NA	TGTGCCAGCAGCGCTCGGGACAGGGAGCAAGGTGAGCAGTTCTTC	CASSARDREQGEQFF
TRBJ1-5	NA	TRBV5-1	NA	TGCGCCAGCAGCCCCGGGACGGGGAGCAATCAGCCCCAGCATTTT	CASSPGTGSNQPQHF
TRBJ2-3	NA	TRBV29-1	NA	TGCAGCGTCTCCCCGGGACCCCGAGGTTCAGATACGCAGTATTTT	CSVSPGPRGSDTQYF
TRBJ2-5	NA	TRBV27	once	TGTGCAGTCGGCTCGTACCAAGAGACCCAGTACTTC	CAVGSYQETQYF
TRBJ2-7	NA	TRBV21-1	NA	TGTGCCAGCAGCGATAGCGGGAGGGAGATGTGGGAGCAGTACTTC	CASSDSGREMWEQYF
TRBJ2-5	NA	TRBV6-6	few	TGTGCCAGCAGGGATTGGGCAGCCAACCAAGAGACCCAGTACTTC	CASRDWAANQETQYF
TRBJ1-1	NA	TRBV15	NA	TGTGCCACCAGCAGAGATGGGGTGGAAGCTTTCTTT	CATSRDGVEAFF
TRBJ1-6	NA	TRBV6-1	NA	TGTGCCAGCAGTGAAATTCCCCTATTTTTTACGGGCTCCTATAATTCACCCCTCCACTTT	CASSEIPLFFTGSYNSPLHF
TRBJ2-5	NA	TRBV7-3	NA	TGTGCCAGCTCTACGGGGGCTAGAATAGAGACCCAGTACTTC	CASSTGARIETQYF
TRBJ1-2	NA	TRBV28	NA	TGTGCCAGCAGGTCAGGGGACCATATTATTTGGGGTGGCTACACCTTC	CASRSGDHIIWGGYTF
TRBJ1-2	NA	TRBV14	NA	TGTGCCAGCAGTCAGGACAGAAGATATGGCTACACCTTC	CASSQDRRYGYTF
TRBJ2-1	NA	TRBV6-6	NA	TGTGCCAGCAGTTACTATGGAGCGGGCGTCCGAAATGAGCAGTTCTTC	CASSYYGAGVRNEQFF
TRBJ1-1	NA	TRBV27	NA	TGTGCCAGCAGCGTCCCGGGGCGGATAAACACTGAAGCTTTCTTT	CASSVPGRINTEAFF
TRBJ2-1	NA	TRBV5-1	NA	TGCGCCAGCAGCTTGAGCGGAGAGTCCTACAATGAGCAGTTCTTC	CASSLSGESYNEQFF
TRBJ2-2	TRBD2	TRBV18	NA	TGTGCCAGCTCACTACTAGCGGGAGCGGACGGGGAGCTGTTTTTT	CASSLLAGADGELFF
TRBJ1-4	NA	TRBV4-1	NA	TGCGCCAGCAGCCTAGGTGGCGGGGGCGCGGAGGAAAAACTGTTTTTT	CASSLGGGGAEEKLFF
TRBJ1-2	TRBD1	TRBV5-4	NA	TGTGCCAGCAGCTTAAAACCGGGACAGGCGAACTATGGCTACACCTTC	CASSLKPGQANYGYTF
TRBJ1-1	NA	TRBV7-2	NA	TGTGCCAGCAGCTTTAGGTCGGGGACTGAAGCTTTCTTT	CASSFRSGTEAFF
TRBJ2-1	NA	TRBV5-1	NA	TGCGCCAGCAGAGGTACCCCATCCTACAATGAGCAGTTCTTC	CASRGTPSYNEQFF
TRBJ2-1	NA	TRBV30	NA	TGTGCCTGGAGTGGGACGGTCCCCCGTTACAATGAGCAGTTCTTC	CAWSGTVPRYNEQFF
TRBJ1-1	NA	TRBV4-1	NA	TGCGCCAGCAGCCAAGGCGCGGGGGGGCCATTAATTAAGGTCACTGAAGCTTTCTTT	CASSQGAGGPLIKVTEAFF
TRBJ2-1	NA	TRBV7-2	NA	TGTGCCAGCAGCTTAGATCGGGCTTACAATGAGCAGTTCTTC	CASSLDRAYNEQFF
TRBJ2-7	TRBD1	TRBV5-1	NA	TGCGCCAGCAGCTTGCAGGGGGCGGCCTACGAGCAGTACTTC	CASSLQGAAYEQYF
TRBJ2-5	TRBD2	TRBV18	NA	TGTGCCAGCACAGCCATAATGACTAGCGGGACGGGGGAGACCCAGTACTTC	CASTAIMTSGTGETQYF
TRBJ1-2	TRBD1	TRBV7-9	NA	TGTGCCAGCAGCTTTGCAGACAGGGGCTATGGCTACACCTTC	CASSFADRGYGYTF
TRBJ2-1	NA	TRBV28	NA	TGTGCCAGCGGAGGGACGTCCTCCGATGAGCAGTTCTTC	CASGGTSSDEQFF
TRBJ2-6	TRBD2	TRBV11-2	NA	TGTGCCAGCAGCTCTATCCGAGTAGCGGGAGGGCTTGGGGCCAACGTCCTGACTTTC	CASSSIRVAGGLGANVLTF
TRBJ1-4	NA	TRBV27	once	TGTGCCAGCAGTTTATGGGGTAATGAAAAACTGTTTTTT	CASSLWGNEKLFF
TRBJ2-5	TRBD1	TRBV28	NA	TGTGCCAGCTTCGCACAGGGGTCATTAAGAGAGACCCAGTACTTC	CASFAQGSLRETQYF
TRBJ2-2	NA	TRBV29-1	NA	TGCAGCGTGACTAGGGGGGGGAGACCCACCGGGGAGCTGTTTTTT	CSVTRGGRPTGELFF
TRBJ2-5	TRBD2	TRBV9	NA	TGTGCCAGCAGCCCCCAAGCGGGAGGGCCAGTCCAAGAGACCCAGTACTTC	CASSPQAGGPVQETQYF